The clone carrying this T cell receptor beta chain was picked up many times. The antigen remains undetermined. CDR1 SGHRS and CDR2 YFSETQ come from the germline V gene. The CDR3 totals 13 residues. Deletions cut 5 bases from V and 3 bases from J, with 11 bases between. The template used for profiling TCR beta VDJ and CDR3 was genomic DNA. TCRdb re-called the reads with MiXCR, one entry per CDR3 protein. The sample has 250,000 to 350,000 distinct CDR3 sequences; about three fifths are singletons. The data stem from a study of CD8+CD57+ T cells in acquired aplastic anemia. Overall study: Recorded DNA amounts for sorted CD4+ and CD8+ cells had an average of 3.2 ug.

Only patients with CD8+CD57+ cell expansion on flow cytometry were chosen for sequencing. Whole-study findings and limits: Researchers report that twenty-nine CD8+ CDR3 sequences appeared in both patients and controls.

V usage is TRBV5-1 and J usage is TRBJ1-2; tentatively, D is TRBD1 (5 bases). The sample taken for sequencing was sorted CD4+, CD8+, or CD8+CD57+ T cells (not recorded which) from PBMCs. This receptor was identified in a human donor with aplastic anemia. The CDR3, as DNA: TGCGCCAGCAGGATCGGGACGGACTATGGCTACACCTTC. Its translation: CASRIGTDYGYTF.